Below, 16 T cell receptor beta chains from the same sample are listed, as sequenced in a study of T-cell reconstitution after alpha-beta-depleted transplantation in children. This sample's TCRbeta library carried unique molecular identifier barcodes. TCRdb re-called the PCR reads with MiXCR, one entry per CDR3 protein. The sample has 750,000 to 950,000 distinct CDR3 sequences; 16% are singletons. This specimen was PBMCs, mostly from graft donor cells, taken 360 days after TCRalphabeta/CD19-depleted stem cell transplant. Every receptor here comes from a male patient under 18 who had a stem cell transplant for acute lymphoblastic leukemia, so the T cells may come from the graft donor.

This clonotype was seen a few times. The rearrangement joins TRBV5-6 to TRBJ1-1, with D hard to call. Germline V CDR1 and CDR2: SGHDT, YYEEEE. The V and J ends lost 0 bases and 4 bases respectively, with 16 bases between them. The CDR3 has 16 amino acids. The DNA of the CDR3 is TGTGCCAGCAGCTTGGGATTTTGGAGCAGTAGCACTGAAGCTTTCTTT. It translates to CASSLGFWSSSTEAFF.

V gene TRBV5-1 combines with J gene TRBJ2-3; tentatively, D is TRBD1 or TRBD2 (7 bases each). The V and J ends lost 4 bases and 4 bases respectively, with 31 bases between them. From germline, CDR1 is SGHRS and CDR2 YFSETQ. CDR3 length equals 20 residues. This CDR3 is CASSPRQGLEVAGVPDTQYF. CDR3 sequence (DNA): TGCGCCAGCAGCCCTAGACAGGGATTGGAGGTGGCGGGAGTCCCAGATACGCAGTATTTT.

The chain recombines TRBV18 with TRBJ1-4, with 9 bases that match TRBD1. Germline V gene lookup returns CDR1 KGHSH and CDR2 LQKENI. The CDR3 has 16 residues. Trimming took 5 bases from V and 5 from J; bases not matched to a gene: 9. CDR3 DNA sequence: TGTGCCAGCTCATCGATGAGGGGACAGGGCAATGAAAAACTGTTTTTT. It encodes CASSSMRGQGNEKLFF.

This clonotype was seen a few times. J is TRBJ1-4 and V is TRBV5-1; D gene uncertain. The CDR3 has 16 amino acids. Germline V gives CDR1 SGHRS, CDR2 YFSETQ. The ends were cut back, 0 bases at V and 6 bases at J, with 15 bases in the middle. As DNA, the CDR3 is TGCGCCAGCAGCTTGGCCCCTGGGGTGAGAGATGAAAAACTGTTTTTT. Its translation: CASSLAPGVRDEKLFF.

As concerns this clonotype: This likely comes from a read error, as the CDR3 has no conserved phenylalanine or tryptophan at its end. J is TRBJ2-3 and V is TRBV12-3 or TRBV12-4; tentatively, D is TRBD1 or TRBD2 (6 bases each). The CDR3 has 17 amino acids. The germline V and J ends were trimmed by 4 bases and 2 bases, with 19 bases remaining between them. CDR3 in DNA: TGTGCCAGCAGTTCCCTCCGAGGGGGGTTTGACACAGATACGCAGTATTAT. Translating gives CASSSLRGGFDTDTQYY.

This sequence joins TRBV5-1 and TRBJ2-7; 9 positions match TRBD1. The CDR3 sequence is 17 residues long. The germline V gene has CDR1 SGHRS and CDR2 YFSETQ. Trimming removed 0 bases from V and 3 bases from J; junction bases left unmatched: 10. The CDR3 reads CASSLGPAGTGNYEQYF. CDR3 bases: TGCGCCAGCAGCTTGGGGCCCGCGGGGACAGGGAACTACGAGCAGTACTTC.

This clonotype was recorded a few times. This chain links TRBV4-2 with TRBJ2-3; 11 bases are shared with TRBD2. CDR3 length: 18 residues. The V gene end was trimmed by 0 bases and the J gene end by 2 bases; junction bases not matched to a gene: 7. Looked up from germline, CDR1 is LGHNA and CDR2 is YNFKEQ. The CDR3 nucleotides are TGTGCCAGCAGCCAAGAACCTAGCGGGAGGCCGATCACAGATACGCAGTATTTT. It yields the protein CASSQEPSGRPITDTQYF.

The rearrangement joins TRBV29-1 to TRBJ1-4; 10 bases map to TRBD1. The CDR3 is 13 residues long. V shed 6 bases and J 9 bases; nucleotides not matched to a gene: 7. CDR1 is SQVTM and CDR2 is ANQGSEA in the germline V gene. Here the CDR3 reads CSVIRDRGQKLFF. CDR3 in DNA: TGCAGCGTAATCCGGGACAGGGGTCAAAAACTGTTTTTT.

This clonotype was seen a handful of times. The V and J genes are TRBV6-2 or TRBV6-3 and TRBJ2-1; D gene unclear. CDR3 size: 15 residues. Germline CDR1 reads MNHEY; CDR2 reads SVGEGT. V was shortened by 4 bases and J by 4 bases, with 14 bases between the two germline ends. CDR3 nucleotide sequence: TGTGCCAGCAGTTCCCTCCCTCGCTTTTACAATGAGCAGTTCTTC. It encodes CASSSLPRFYNEQFF.

This clonotype was detected a few times. The chain links TRBV7-7 to TRBJ2-5; D tentatively reads TRBD1 or TRBD2 (5 bases each). There are 13 residues in the CDR3. Germline-derived CDR1 and CDR2 are SSHAT and FNYEAQ (reference sequence). V was trimmed by 5 bases and J by 5 bases, leaving 12 bases between them. CDR3 in amino acids: CASSADGTETQYF. CDR3 bases: TGTGCCAGCAGCGCGGACGGGACCGAGACCCAGTACTTC.

This clonotype was picked up a small number of times. This chain uses TRBV27 with TRBJ1-5; D possibly corresponds to TRBD1 (5 bases). The V and J ends lost 5 bases and 2 bases respectively, with 16 bases between them. This CDR3 contains 16 residues. Germline lookup yields CDR1 MNHEY and CDR2 SMNVEV (reference sequence). CDR3 protein: CASSGHRGLGNQPQHF. CDR3 bases: TGTGCCAGCAGTGGACATCGGGGGTTGGGCAATCAGCCCCAGCATTTT.

This chain joins TRBV4-1 and TRBJ2-1, with 9 positions matching TRBD2. This CDR3 has 17 amino acids. Germline assignment: CDR1 MGHRA and CDR2 YSYEKL. With 1 base clipped from V and 5 bases from J, the junction kept 9 bases outside the gene matches. The CDR3 region is CASSQGSGRTNNNEQFF. The CDR3 DNA follows: TGCGCCAGCAGCCAAGGTAGCGGGAGAACAAACAACAATGAGCAGTTCTTC.

This clonotype has a handful of counts. The V and J genes are TRBV24-1 and TRBJ1-6, with a weak D call TRBD1 (5 bases). The CDR3 totals 15 residues. The V gene's germline CDR1 is KGHDR and CDR2 SFDVKD. Trimming shortened V by 8 bases and J by 7 bases, and 17 bases separated the two germline ends. DNA of the CDR3: TGTGCCACCACCCCGTGGGCAGGGAGCAATTCACCCCTCCACTTT. This translates into CATTPWAGSNSPLHF.

This clonotype has a handful of counts. The chain joins TRBV15 to TRBJ1-2, with no clear D. This CDR3 has 14 residues. The germline V gene encodes CDR1 LNHNV and CDR2 YYDKDF (reference sequence). Between the trimmed V and J ends, which lost 6 bases and 0 bases, there was a span of 11 bases. The chain's CDR3 is CATRPYQTNYGYTF. The DNA of the CDR3 is TGTGCCACCAGGCCTTACCAGACTAACTATGGCTACACCTTC.

This clonotype has a count of ten or more. The chain combines TRBV12-3 or TRBV12-4 with TRBJ2-2; 7 nucleotides align to TRBD1. CDR3 size: 14 residues. Trimming removed 5 bases from V and 5 bases from J; junction bases left unmatched: 5. CDR3 protein: CASSTRGPTGELFF. The CDR3 DNA reads as TGTGCCAGCAGTACGAGGGGGCCTACCGGGGAGCTGTTTTTT.

This clonotype has just a few counts. This chain uses TRBV3-1 with TRBJ2-1; 9 bases fit TRBD2. The J segment lost 7 bases and the V segment lost 4 bases, leaving 23 bases of the junction unmatched. The V gene's germline CDR1 is LGHDT and CDR2 YNNKEL (reference sequence). The CDR3 runs 20 residues. This CDR3 reads CASSPLVIGEFSGSENEQFF. CDR3 nucleotides: TGTGCCAGCAGCCCCCTCGTGATAGGGGAGTTTAGCGGGAGCGAAAATGAGCAGTTCTTC.